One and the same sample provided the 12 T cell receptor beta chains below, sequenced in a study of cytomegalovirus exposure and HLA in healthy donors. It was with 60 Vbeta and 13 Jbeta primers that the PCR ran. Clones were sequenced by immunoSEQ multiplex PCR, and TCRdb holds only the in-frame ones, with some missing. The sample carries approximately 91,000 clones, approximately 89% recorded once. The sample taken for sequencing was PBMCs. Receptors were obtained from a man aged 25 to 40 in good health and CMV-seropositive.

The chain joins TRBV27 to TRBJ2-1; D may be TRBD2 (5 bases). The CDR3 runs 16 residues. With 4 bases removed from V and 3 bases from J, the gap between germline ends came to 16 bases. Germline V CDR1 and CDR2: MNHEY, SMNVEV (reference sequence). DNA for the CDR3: TGTGCCAGCAGTTCGAGAACTAGTGTTCGCTACAATGAGCAGTTCTTC. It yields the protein CASSSRTSVRYNEQFF.

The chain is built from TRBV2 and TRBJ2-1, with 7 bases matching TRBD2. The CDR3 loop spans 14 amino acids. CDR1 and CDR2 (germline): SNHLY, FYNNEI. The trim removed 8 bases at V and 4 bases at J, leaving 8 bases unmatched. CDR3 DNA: TGTGCCAGCGGGAGTCTAGCGGTTTACAATGAGCAGTTCTTC. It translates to CASGSLAVYNEQFF.

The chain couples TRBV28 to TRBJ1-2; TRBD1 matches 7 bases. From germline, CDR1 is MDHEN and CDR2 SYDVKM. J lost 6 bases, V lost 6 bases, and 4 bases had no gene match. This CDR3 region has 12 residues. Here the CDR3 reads CASRGTAHGYTF. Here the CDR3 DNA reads TGTGCCAGCAGGGGGACAGCCCATGGCTACACCTTC.

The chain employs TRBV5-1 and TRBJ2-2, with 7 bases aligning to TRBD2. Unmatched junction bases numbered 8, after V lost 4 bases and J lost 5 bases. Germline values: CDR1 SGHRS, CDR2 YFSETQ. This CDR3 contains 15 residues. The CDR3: CASSQRGGDTGELFF. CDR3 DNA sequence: TGCGCCAGCAGCCAGCGGGGAGGGGATACCGGGGAGCTGTTTTTT.

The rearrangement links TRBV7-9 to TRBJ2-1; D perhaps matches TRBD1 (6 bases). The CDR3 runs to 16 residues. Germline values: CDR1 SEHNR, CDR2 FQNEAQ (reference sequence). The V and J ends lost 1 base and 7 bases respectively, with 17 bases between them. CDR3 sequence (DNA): TGTGCCAGCAGCTTAGGCAGAGGGGGAGCACTGAATGAGCAGTTCTTC. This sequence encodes CASSLGRGGALNEQFF. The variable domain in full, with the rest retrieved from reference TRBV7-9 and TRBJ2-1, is DTGVSQNPRHKITKRGQNVTFRCDPISEHNRLYWYRQTLGQGPEFLTYFQNEAQLEKSRLLSDRFSAERPKGSFSTLEIQRTEQGDSAMYLCASSLGRGGALNEQFFGPGTRLTVL.

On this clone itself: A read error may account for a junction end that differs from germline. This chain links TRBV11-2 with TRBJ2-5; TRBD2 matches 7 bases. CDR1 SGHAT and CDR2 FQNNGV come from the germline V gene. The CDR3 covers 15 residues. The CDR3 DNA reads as TGTGCCAGCAGCTTAGGTGCTAGCGGTGGTGAGACTCAGTACTTC. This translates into CASSLGASGGETQYF.

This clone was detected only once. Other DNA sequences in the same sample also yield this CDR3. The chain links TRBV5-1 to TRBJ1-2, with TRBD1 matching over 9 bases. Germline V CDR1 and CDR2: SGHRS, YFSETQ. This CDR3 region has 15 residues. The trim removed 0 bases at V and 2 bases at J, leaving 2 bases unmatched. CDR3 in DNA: TGCGCCAGCAGCTTGGGAGGGACAGGGAACTATGGCTACACCTTC. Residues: CASSLGGTGNYGYTF.

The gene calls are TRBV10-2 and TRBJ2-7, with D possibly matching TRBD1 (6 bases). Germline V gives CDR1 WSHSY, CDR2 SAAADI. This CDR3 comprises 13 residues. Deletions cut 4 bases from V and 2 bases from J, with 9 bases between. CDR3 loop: CASSVTGTYEQYF. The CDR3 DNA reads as TGCGCCAGCAGTGTAACAGGGACCTACGAGCAGTACTTC.

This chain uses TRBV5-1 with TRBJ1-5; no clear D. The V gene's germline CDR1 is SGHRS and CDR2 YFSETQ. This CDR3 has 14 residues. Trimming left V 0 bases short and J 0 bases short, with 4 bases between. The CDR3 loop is CASSLGGSNQPQHF. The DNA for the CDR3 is TGCGCCAGCAGCTTGGGAGGTAGCAATCAGCCCCAGCATTTT.

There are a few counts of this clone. The CDR3 DNA is TGTGCCAGCAGCCCTCTATCGGGGACCCAGTACTTC. Its protein is CASSPLSGTQYF. The chain recombines TRBV7-9 with TRBJ2-5; D unclear. V was shortened by 5 bases and J by 7 bases, with 11 bases between the two germline ends. The CDR3 extends over 12 amino acids. The germline CDR1 and CDR2 sequences are SEHNR and FQNEAQ (reference sequence).

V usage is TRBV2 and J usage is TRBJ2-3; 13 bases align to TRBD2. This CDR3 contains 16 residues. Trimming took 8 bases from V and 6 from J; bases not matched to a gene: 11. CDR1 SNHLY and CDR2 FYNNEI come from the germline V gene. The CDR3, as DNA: TGTGCCAGCGGGGGGACTAGCGGGATCCGGTCCGATACGCAGTATTTT. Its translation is CASGGTSGIRSDTQYF.

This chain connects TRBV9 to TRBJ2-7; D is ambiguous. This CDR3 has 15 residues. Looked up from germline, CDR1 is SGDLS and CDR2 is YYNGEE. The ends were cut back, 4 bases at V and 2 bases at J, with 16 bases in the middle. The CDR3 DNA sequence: TGTGCCAGCAGCCCAGACGGCGGCAGTCCCTACGAGCAGTACTTC. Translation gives CASSPDGGSPYEQYF.